This T cell receptor (beta chain) was sequenced during a study of CD8 T cells in ankylosing spondylitis. Study-level results: One TCR beta motif, made up of under ten highly homologous variants, appeared characteristic of ankylosing spondylitis blood.

TCRdb called the 5' RACE reads again in MiXCR, with one record for every CDR3 protein. Of 500,000 to 550,000 distinct CDR3 sequences listed, roughly 13% were seen once; the top ten hold approximately 6.3%. In regard to this clonotype: Its antigen remains unidentified.

Trimming took 7 bases from V and 6 from J; bases not matched to a gene: 7. CDR3 length: 15 residues. This sequence was found in a male donor with ankylosing spondylitis. The sample consisted of blood, either unsorted or a sorted T cell fraction (not recorded which). The chain has TRBV12-3 or TRBV12-4 and TRBJ2-1, with TRBD2 identical over 12 bases. CDR3 in amino acids: CASTPSGRASNEQFF. The DNA of the CDR3 is TGTGCCAGCACCCCTAGCGGGAGGGCATCCAATGAGCAGTTCTTC.